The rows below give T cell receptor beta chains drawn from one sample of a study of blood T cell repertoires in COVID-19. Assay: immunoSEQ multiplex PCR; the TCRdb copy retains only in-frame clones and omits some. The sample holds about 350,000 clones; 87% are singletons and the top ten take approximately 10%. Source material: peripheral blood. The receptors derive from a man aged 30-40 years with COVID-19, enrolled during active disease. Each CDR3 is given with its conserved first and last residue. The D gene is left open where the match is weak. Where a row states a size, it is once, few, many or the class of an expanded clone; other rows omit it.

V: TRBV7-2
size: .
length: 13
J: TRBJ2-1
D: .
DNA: TGTGCCAGCAGCTCCGACAGGTTAGGTGAGCAGTTCTTC
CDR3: CASSSDRLGEQFF

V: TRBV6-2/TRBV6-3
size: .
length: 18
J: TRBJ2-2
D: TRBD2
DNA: TGTGCCAGCAATTACCACCTACTAGCGGGTGTGGACACCGGGGAGCTGTTTTTT
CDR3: CASNYHLLAGVDTGELFF

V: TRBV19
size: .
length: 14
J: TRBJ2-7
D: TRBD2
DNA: TGTGCCAGTACTCCCGGGGGGGGCGTCAACGAGCAGTACTTC
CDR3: CASTPGGGVNEQYF

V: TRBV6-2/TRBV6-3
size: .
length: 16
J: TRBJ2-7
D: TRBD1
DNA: TGTGCCAGCAGTTACTCCAAACGGGACAGGGCCTACGAGCAGTACTTC
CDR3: CASSYSKRDRAYEQYF

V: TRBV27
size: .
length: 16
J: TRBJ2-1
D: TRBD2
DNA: TGTGCCAGCAGTTTATGGGGCGGGGGGTCCTACAATGAGCAGTTCTTC
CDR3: CASSLWGGGSYNEQFF

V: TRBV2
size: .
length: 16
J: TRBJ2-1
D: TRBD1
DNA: TGTGCCAGCAGTCGCCGGGACAGGGGGCTGGAAAATGAGCAGTTCTTC
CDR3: CASSRRDRGLENEQFF

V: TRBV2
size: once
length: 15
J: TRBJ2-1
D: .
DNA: TGTGCCAGCAACCCGGGACACGGACTCTACAATGAGCAGTTCTTC
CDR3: CASNPGHGLYNEQFF

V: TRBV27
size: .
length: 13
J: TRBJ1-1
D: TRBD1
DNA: TGTGCCAGCAGTTTCGGACAGGGCCTTGAAGCTTTCTTT
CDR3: CASSFGQGLEAFF

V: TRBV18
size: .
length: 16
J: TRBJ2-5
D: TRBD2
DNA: TGTGCCAGCTCACCATCGGGCGGGAGGGCCACGGAGACCCAGTACTTC
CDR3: CASSPSGGRATETQYF

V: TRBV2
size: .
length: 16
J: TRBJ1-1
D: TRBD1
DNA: TGTGCCAGCAGTGAAGCGCTTTTTTACAGGGGGATTGAAGCTTTCTTT
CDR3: CASSEALFYRGIEAFF

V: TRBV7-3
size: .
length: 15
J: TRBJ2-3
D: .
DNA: TGTGCCAGCAGCTTACAGGGGGGATACACCGATACGCAGTATTTT
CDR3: CASSLQGGYTDTQYF

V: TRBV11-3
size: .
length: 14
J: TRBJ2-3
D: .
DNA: TGTGCCAGCAGCCGCGGGGGCAGCACAGATACGCAGTATTTT
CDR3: CASSRGGSTDTQYF

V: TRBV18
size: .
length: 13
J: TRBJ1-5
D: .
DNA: TGTGCCAGCTCTCGAGCAGGGCAGCAGCCCCAGCATTTT
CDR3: CASSRAGQQPQHF

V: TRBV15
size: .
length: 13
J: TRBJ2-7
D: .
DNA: TGTGCCACCAGCAGAGGGGCGTTATTCGAGCAGTACTTC
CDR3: CATSRGALFEQYF

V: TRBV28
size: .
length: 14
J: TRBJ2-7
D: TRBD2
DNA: TGTGCCAGCAGTTTGGGAGGGGCGCGGGGCGAGCAGTACTTC
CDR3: CASSLGGARGEQYF

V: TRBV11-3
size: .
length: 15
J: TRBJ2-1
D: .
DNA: TGTGCCAGCAGCTTAGATCCGGGACTCTACAATGAGCAGTTCTTC
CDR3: CASSLDPGLYNEQFF

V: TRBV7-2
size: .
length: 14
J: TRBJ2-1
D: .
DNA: TGTGCCAGCAGCCTGATGACAGGTGGCAATGAGCAGTTCTTC
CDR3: CASSLMTGGNEQFF

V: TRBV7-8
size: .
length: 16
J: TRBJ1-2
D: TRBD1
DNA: TGTGCCAGCAGCTTAGGCCCGGGACAGGGCAAATCTGGCTACACCTTC
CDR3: CASSLGPGQGKSGYTF

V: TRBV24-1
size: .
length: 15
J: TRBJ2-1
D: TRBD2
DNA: TGTGCCACCAGTGATTGGACTAGCGGAAACAATGAGCAGTTCTTC
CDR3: CATSDWTSGNNEQFF

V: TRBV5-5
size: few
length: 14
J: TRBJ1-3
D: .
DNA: TGTGCCAGCAGCTTGCGGGGGGATGGAAACACCATATATTTT
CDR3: CASSLRGDGNTIYF

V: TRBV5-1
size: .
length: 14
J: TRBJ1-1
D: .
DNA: TGCGCCAGCAGCTTGCTGGGGGGTCAGACTGAAGCTTTCTTT
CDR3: CASSLLGGQTEAFF

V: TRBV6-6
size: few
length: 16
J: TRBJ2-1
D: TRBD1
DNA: TGTGCCAGCAGTTACCCAACAGGGGCGGCCTACAATGAGCAGTTCTTC
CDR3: CASSYPTGAAYNEQFF

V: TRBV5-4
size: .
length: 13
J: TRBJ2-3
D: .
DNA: TGTGCCAGCAGCTTGGGGGAGACAGATACGCAGTATTTT
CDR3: CASSLGETDTQYF

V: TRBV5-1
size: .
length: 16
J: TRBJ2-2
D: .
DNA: TGCGCCAGCAGCGTACAGGGTGAGGCTGTCGCCGGGGAGCTGTTTTTT
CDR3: CASSVQGEAVAGELFF

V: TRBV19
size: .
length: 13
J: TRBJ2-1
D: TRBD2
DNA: TGTGCCAGTAGTATGCTAGCGGGGGTCGAGCAGTTCTTC
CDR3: CASSMLAGVEQFF

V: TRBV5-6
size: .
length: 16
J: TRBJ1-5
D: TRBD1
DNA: TGTGCCAGCAGCCCTACCACAGACAGGGGCAATCAGCCCCAGCATTTT
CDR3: CASSPTTDRGNQPQHF

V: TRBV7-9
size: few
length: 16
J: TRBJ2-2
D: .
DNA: TGTGCCAGCAGCTTACTAGACAGGACCAACACCGGGGAGCTGTTTTTT
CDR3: CASSLLDRTNTGELFF

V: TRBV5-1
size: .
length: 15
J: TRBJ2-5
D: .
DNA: TGCGCCAGCAGCTTGTATGGGGAGAGTGGGGAGACCCAGTACTTC
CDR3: CASSLYGESGETQYF

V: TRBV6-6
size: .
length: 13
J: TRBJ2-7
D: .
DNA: TGTGCCAGCAGTCACGGGACTCCCCAGGAGCAGTACTTC
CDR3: CASSHGTPQEQYF

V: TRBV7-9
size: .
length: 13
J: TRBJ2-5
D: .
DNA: TGTGCCACCTCCCCCGGCCTAGAAGCGACCCAGTACTTC
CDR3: CATSPGLEATQYF

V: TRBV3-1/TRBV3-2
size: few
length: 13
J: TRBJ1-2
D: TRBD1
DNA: TGTGCCAGCAGCCCGGGACAGAACTATGGCTACACCTTC
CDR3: CASSPGQNYGYTF

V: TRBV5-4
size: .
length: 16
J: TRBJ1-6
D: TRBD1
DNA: TGTGCCAGCAGCTCGACAGACAGGGTTCTCGGTTCACCCCTCCACTTT
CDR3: CASSSTDRVLGSPLHF

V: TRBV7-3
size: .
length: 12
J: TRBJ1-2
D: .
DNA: TGTGCCAGCGGCGGCAGCGTTGAGGGCTACACCTTC
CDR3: CASGGSVEGYTF

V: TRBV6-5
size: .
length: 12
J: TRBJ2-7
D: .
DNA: TGTGCCAGCAGTTACTCGGGCAGGGAGCAGTACTTC
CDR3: CASSYSGREQYF

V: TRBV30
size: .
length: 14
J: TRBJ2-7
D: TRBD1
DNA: TGTGCCTGGAGTGCGGGGACAGGGAGGTACGAGCAGTACTTC
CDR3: CAWSAGTGRYEQYF

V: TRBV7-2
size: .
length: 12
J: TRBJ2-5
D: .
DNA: TGTGCCAGCAGCTTAGGTAGAGAGACCCAGTACTTC
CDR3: CASSLGRETQYF

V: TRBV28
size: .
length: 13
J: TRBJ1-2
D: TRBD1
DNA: TGTGCCAGCAGCCCGACAGGGGTAAAGGGCTACACCTTC
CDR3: CASSPTGVKGYTF

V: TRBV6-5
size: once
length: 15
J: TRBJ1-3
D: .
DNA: TGTGCCAGCCGTCCGCAAACTTACTCTGGAAACACCATATATTTT
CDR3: CASRPQTYSGNTIYF

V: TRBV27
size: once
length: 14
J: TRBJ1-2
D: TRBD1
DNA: TGTGCCAGCAGTTCCGGGACAGGGGGCGGCGGCTACACCTTC
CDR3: CASSSGTGGGGYTF

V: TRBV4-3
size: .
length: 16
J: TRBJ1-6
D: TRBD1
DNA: TGCGCCAGCAGCCAACTTACGGACAGGGGGAATTCACCCCTCCACTTT
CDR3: CASSQLTDRGNSPLHF

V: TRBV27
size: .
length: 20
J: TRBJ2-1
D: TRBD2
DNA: TGTGCCAGCAGTTTCCCCGCCGGGACTAGCGGGAGTTTAACCTACAATGAGCAGTTCTTC
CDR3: CASSFPAGTSGSLTYNEQFF

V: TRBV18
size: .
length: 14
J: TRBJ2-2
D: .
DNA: TGTGCCAGCGGGTTGCGACAGGACACCGGGGAGCTGTTTTTT
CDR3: CASGLRQDTGELFF

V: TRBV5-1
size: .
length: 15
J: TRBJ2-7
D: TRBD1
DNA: TGCGCCAGCAGCTTCTCCGGGACAGGGAAAATGGGGCAGTACTTC
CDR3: CASSFSGTGKMGQYF

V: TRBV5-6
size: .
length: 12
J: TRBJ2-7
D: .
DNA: TGTGCCAGCAGCTTTGGAGATTTGGAGCAGTACTTC
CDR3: CASSFGDLEQYF

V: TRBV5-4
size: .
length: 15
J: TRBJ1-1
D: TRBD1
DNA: TGTGCCAGCAGCGTTAAGCACAGGGGTGACACTGAAGCTTTCTTT
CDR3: CASSVKHRGDTEAFF